The entry below gives a single T cell receptor (beta chain) sequence along with its context. Trimming cost V 7 bases and J 8 bases, with 18 bases left between them. This CDR3 comprises 14 residues. Germline V CDR1 and CDR2: LNHDA, SQIVND (reference sequence). This sample is drawn from a study of T cell changes during pregnancy in multiple sclerosis. TCRdb's table, derived via immunoSEQ multiplex PCR, lists solely in-frame clones and lacks some. The sample includes 40,000 to 50,000 clones, 90% of them seen just once. The clonotype was recovered from a female donor with multiple sclerosis, enrolled in a pregnancy study. Sequencing used CD8+ T cells from peripheral blood mononuclear cells, obtained in the first trimester of pregnancy. The V and J genes are TRBV19 and TRBJ2-4; D unresolved. The CDR3, as DNA: TGTGCCAGTACCCCCGGCCCCCCGGCGGACATTCAGTACTTC. Its translation is CASTPGPPADIQYF.